This T cell receptor (beta chain) is from a study of regulatory T cells in long-lasting Graves disease. V lost 9 bases, J lost 4 bases, and 16 bases lay in between. The CDR3 is 14 amino acids. The germline CDR1 and CDR2 sequences are ENHRY and SYGVKD. Time point of the sample: newly diagnosed GD, antithyroid drugs for less than 3 months. The TCR library was made from RNA extracted from PBMCs. Through Arm-PCR of CDR3 regions and iRepertoire HTBI primers, TCR beta libraries were built. TCRdb re-derived calls from the multiplex PCR reads in MiXCR, one entry per CDR3 protein. The sample yields fewer than 450,000 distinct CDR3 sequences, roughly 15% seen once. Another study also made use of these data, one on T cells in Graves' hyperthyroidism and ophthalmopathy.

Sequencing used peripheral blood mononuclear cells (PBMCs), obtained at new diagnosis, from a patient treated with antithyroid drugs. This clonotype originated in a woman aged 35 to 49 with Graves disease. The J gene is TRBJ1-3, the V gene TRBV10-3; a possible D gene is TRBD1 (6 bases). CDR3 nucleotides: TGTGCCATGGGGGCCGAACCGGGGGGAAACACCATATATTTT. Translation gives CAMGAEPGGNTIYF.